These 21 T cell receptor beta chains share one sample of origin, sequenced in a study of T-cell memory formation after mild COVID-19. TCRdb used MiXCR to reprocess the 5' RACE reads, holding one entry per CDR3 protein. The sample carries a few hundred thousand distinct CDR3 sequences, around 16% recorded once. Source material: PBMCs or a T cell subset sorted from them (not recorded which). The source is a man younger than 30 who had mild COVID-19 (a few samples of this study predate the infection). Cell type and time point are not known.

The chain carries TRBV7-3 and TRBJ2-3; D gene ambiguous. Germline V gives CDR1 SGHTA, CDR2 FQGTGA. The CDR3 covers 20 residues. Trimming cost V 5 bases and J 0 bases, with 27 bases left between them. CDR3 in DNA: TGTGCCAGCAGCGCTACCCCGATCCCGGGTGAGCTACCTAGCACAGATACGCAGTATTTT. Translating it yields CASSATPIPGELPSTDTQYF. Using reference TRBV7-3 and TRBJ2-3 for the parts outside the CDR3, the full variable domain is GAGVSQTPSNKVTEKGKYVELRCDPISGHTALYWYRQSLGQGPEFLIYFQGTGAADDSGLPNDRFFAVRPEGSVSTLKIQRTERGDSAVYLCASSATPIPGELPSTDTQYFGPGTRLTVL.

V and J are TRBV7-2 and TRBJ2-7, with D perhaps being TRBD1 or TRBD2 (7 bases each). Germline V gives CDR1 SGHTA, CDR2 FQGNSA. V lost 6 bases and J lost 2, with 17 bases in between. This CDR3 spans 15 amino acids. CDR3 protein: CASSQETGRAYEQYV. CDR3 nucleotide sequence: TGTGCCAGCAGTCAGGAGACAGGGAGGGCCTACGAGCAGTACGTC.

This clonotype was observed a handful of times. The chain carries TRBV5-1 and TRBJ2-2, with D perhaps TRBD2 (6 bases). The CDR3 covers 15 residues. V was cut by 4 bases and J by 3 bases, with 13 bases left in between. From germline, CDR1 is SGHRS and CDR2 YFSETQ. In nucleotides, the CDR3 is TGCGCCAGCAGCGGCGGGGACTCTCACACCGGGGAGCTGTTTTTT. Protein product: CASSGGDSHTGELFF.

This clonotype was detected ten times or more. The V and J genes are TRBV4-2 and TRBJ2-2; 11 bases fit TRBD2. Germline V gene sequence: CDR1 LGHNA, CDR2 YNFKEQ. This CDR3 has 19 amino acids. V lost 0 bases to trimming and J lost 0 bases; unmatched junction nucleotides: 6. The CDR3 nucleotides are TGTGCCAGCAGCCAAGAATTTAGCGGGGGGGCTACGAACACCGGGGAGCTGTTTTTT. Protein product: CASSQEFSGGATNTGELFF.

The chain recombines TRBV27 with TRBJ1-6, with D maybe TRBD1 (5 bases). The germline V gene has CDR1 MNHEY and CDR2 SMNVEV (reference sequence). V shed 6 bases and J shed 14 bases, with 14 bases lying between them. The CDR3 covers 12 residues. The CDR3 bases are TGTGCCAGCAGCAATGAAGGGGAGACCCTCCACTTT. It specifies CASSNEGETLHF.

This clonotype was observed a handful of times. The chain recombines TRBV11-2 with TRBJ2-3, with D possibly being TRBD1 or TRBD2 (5 bases each). There are 13 residues in the CDR3. V lost 8 bases and J lost 3, with 12 bases in between. Germline values: CDR1 SGHAT, CDR2 FQNNGV. The CDR3 is CASEKGTTDTQYF. The CDR3 DNA reads TGTGCCAGCGAAAAGGGGACGACAGATACGCAGTATTTT.

The sample holds a few counts of this clonotype. The J gene is TRBJ2-7, the V gene TRBV4-3; D is perhaps TRBD1 (5 bases). Trimming left V 4 bases short and J 0 bases short, with 10 bases between. This CDR3 contains 14 residues. Germline V gene lookup returns CDR1 LGHNA and CDR2 YSLEER. As DNA, the CDR3 is TGCGCCAGCAGCCCTGACAGTCCCTCCTACGAGCAGTACGTC. Residues: CASSPDSPSYEQYV.

The gene calls are TRBV5-6 and TRBJ2-7; possibly TRBD1 for D (6 bases). The CDR3 runs 15 residues. Germline assignment: CDR1 SGHDT and CDR2 YYEEEE. V was clipped by 1 base and J by 4 bases, with 15 bases between them. The CDR3 protein is CASSLRGTDLYEQYV. CDR3 DNA: TGTGCCAGCAGCTTGAGGGGGACGGATCTGTACGAGCAGTACGTC.

This clonotype has a handful of counts. The DNA of the CDR3 is TGTGCCAGCAGTTTAGCCGGGGTCGGCTATGGCTACACCTTC. Translation: CASSLAGVGYGYTF. The chain uses TRBV12-3 or TRBV12-4 and TRBJ1-2; D remains unclear. This CDR3 has 14 amino acids. The ends were cut back, 0 bases at V and 4 bases at J, with 9 bases in the middle.

The J gene is TRBJ1-6, the V gene TRBV20-1; a possible D gene is TRBD1 (5 bases). Trimming took off 2 bases at V and 5 bases at J, with 10 bases between the two ends. This CDR3 comprises 14 residues. Per the germline V gene, CDR1 is DFQATT and CDR2 is SNEGSKA (reference sequence). CDR3 sequence reads: CSARTGGDNSPLHF. The CDR3 coding sequence is TGCAGTGCTAGAACCGGGGGGGATAATTCACCCCTCCACTTT.

The chain carries TRBV15 and TRBJ2-7, with D possibly TRBD1 on 6 matching bases. The germline V gene has CDR1 LNHNV and CDR2 YYDKDF (reference sequence). Trimming left V 3 bases short and J 3 bases short, with 21 bases between. This CDR3 spans 17 amino acids. CDR3 in amino acids: CATSRAHWTVEHYEQYV. As DNA, the CDR3 is TGTGCCACCAGCAGGGCCCATTGGACAGTAGAACACTACGAGCAGTACGTC.

CDR3 in amino acids: CASSQDGGTWATEAFF. In nucleotides, the CDR3 is TGTGCCAGCAGCCAAGATGGGGGGACATGGGCCACTGAAGCTTTCTTT. V is TRBV4-2 and J is TRBJ1-1, with D tentatively TRBD1 (6 bases). The V end lost 0 bases, the J end lost 4 bases, and 15 bases lay between the germline ends. The CDR3 runs 16 residues. From germline, CDR1 is LGHNA and CDR2 YNFKEQ.

This clonotype was found once. The V and J genes are TRBV2 and TRBJ2-2; D perhaps matches TRBD1 (6 bases). Germline CDR1 is SNHLY and CDR2 is FYNNEI. The CDR3 runs 17 residues. Trimming pared 6 bases from V and 0 bases from J, leaving 17 bases between. DNA for the CDR3: TGTGCCAGCAGGGACGTGGACAGACCCGCGAACACCGGGGAGCTGTTTTTT. Protein sequence: CASRDVDRPANTGELFF. The variable domain in full, completed from reference TRBV2 and TRBJ2-2, reads EPEVTQTPSHQVTQMGQEVILRCVPISNHLYFYWYRQILGQKVEFLVSFYNNEISEKSEIFDDQFSVERPDGSNFTLKIRSTKLEDSAMYFCASRDVDRPANTGELFFGEGSRLTVL.

Many counts were recorded for this clonotype. The chain links TRBV20-1 to TRBJ1-1; D call uncertain. The V gene lost 6 bases and the J gene lost 3 bases, with 11 bases spanning the gap. The CDR3 has 12 residues. Germline V gene lookup returns CDR1 DFQATT and CDR2 SNEGSKA (reference sequence). CDR3 nucleotides: TGCAGTGCCTCCATATCGGACACTGAAGCTTTCTTT. This gives the protein CSASISDTEAFF.

The table lists this clonotype with a few counts. This chain uses TRBV7-6 with TRBJ2-3, with 10 nucleotides matching TRBD2. Germline V gene lookup returns CDR1 SGHVS and CDR2 FNYEAQ. V gave up 5 bases and J gave up 4 bases; unmatched junction bases: 6. The CDR3 length is 15 residues. CDR3 bases: TGTGCCAGCAGCACGGGACTAGCGATCGCAGATACGCAGTATTTT. This codes for CASSTGLAIADTQYF.

The chain is built from TRBV19 and TRBJ1-5; TRBD1 might be the D (5 bases). Germline V gives CDR1 LNHDA, CDR2 SQIVND (reference sequence). There are 17 residues in the CDR3. Between the trimmed V and J ends, which lost 3 bases and 0 bases, there was a span of 15 bases. CDR3 amino acids: CASSMWDQGFSNQPQHF. In DNA, the CDR3 is TGTGCCAGTAGTATGTGGGACCAGGGATTTAGCAATCAGCCCCAGCATTTT.

This clonotype was seen more than once but under ten times. CDR3 sequence (DNA): TGCGCCAGCAGCTTGTCAGTGGACCAGCAGTTCTTC. Translating it yields CASSLSVDQQFF. The chain couples TRBV5-1 to TRBJ2-1; D is unclear. The ends were cut back, 1 base at V and 11 bases at J, with 10 bases in the middle. Per the germline V gene, CDR1 is SGHRS and CDR2 is YFSETQ. CDR3 length equals 12 residues.

The chain recombines TRBV20-1 with TRBJ1-1, with D uncertain. The CDR3 has 11 amino acids. The germline V gene has CDR1 DFQATT and CDR2 SNEGSKA (reference sequence). Trimming removed 1 base at V and 4 bases at J, with 4 bases between. CDR3 sequence (DNA): TGCAGTGCTAGAGGGGTCACTGAAGCTTTCTTT. Protein product: CSARGVTEAFF.

This chain joins TRBV5-7 and TRBJ2-3; TRBD2 agrees at 8 bases. TRBV5-7 qualifies as an ORF whose function is uncertain. V shed 1 base and J 7 bases; nucleotides not matched to a gene: 11. The CDR3 consists of 16 residues. For the CDR3, the DNA is TGTGCCAGCAGCTTGAGTTCGGGGGGGGGCTTAAATACGCAGTATTTT. Its protein is CASSLSSGGGLNTQYF.

Written as DNA, the CDR3 is TGTGCCAGTAGTATAAACAGGGGCCATGGCTACACCTTC. Its translation is CASSINRGHGYTF. This chain links TRBV19 with TRBJ1-2, with TRBD1 identical over 7 bases. Trimming removed 2 bases from V and 6 bases from J; junction bases left unmatched: 3. The germline CDR1 and CDR2 sequences are LNHDA and SQIVND (reference sequence). The CDR3 is 13 residues long.

The sample holds many counts of this clonotype. The gene calls are TRBV20-1 and TRBJ2-7; D is possibly TRBD2 (5 bases). This CDR3 comprises 15 residues. Trimming cost V 4 bases and J 4 bases, with 20 bases left between them. CDR1 and CDR2 from the germline V gene are DFQATT and SNEGSKA (reference sequence). For the CDR3, the DNA is TGCAGTGCTAACAAAGAGGGCCTCCGTACGTACGAGCAGTACGTC. Amino acids: CSANKEGLRTYEQYV.